This T cell receptor (beta chain) comes out of a study of blood T cell repertoires in COVID-19. There are 15 residues in the CDR3. Germline values: CDR1 LNHDA, CDR2 SQIVND (reference sequence). J was trimmed by 1 base and V by 1 base; bases with no gene match: 1. The data were produced by immunoSEQ multiplex PCR, yet TCRdb's version contains in-frame clones alone and is incomplete. Here the sample spans roughly 100,000 clones, over 75% being singletons. Sequenced: peripheral blood. V is TRBV19 and J is TRBJ2-3, with 8 bases matching TRBD2. The clonotype comes from a human donor in a cohort sampled during active COVID-19. The CDR3, as DNA: TGTGCCAGTAGTATAGCGACTAGCGGCACAGATACGCAGTATTTT. It is translated as CASSIATSGTDTQYF.